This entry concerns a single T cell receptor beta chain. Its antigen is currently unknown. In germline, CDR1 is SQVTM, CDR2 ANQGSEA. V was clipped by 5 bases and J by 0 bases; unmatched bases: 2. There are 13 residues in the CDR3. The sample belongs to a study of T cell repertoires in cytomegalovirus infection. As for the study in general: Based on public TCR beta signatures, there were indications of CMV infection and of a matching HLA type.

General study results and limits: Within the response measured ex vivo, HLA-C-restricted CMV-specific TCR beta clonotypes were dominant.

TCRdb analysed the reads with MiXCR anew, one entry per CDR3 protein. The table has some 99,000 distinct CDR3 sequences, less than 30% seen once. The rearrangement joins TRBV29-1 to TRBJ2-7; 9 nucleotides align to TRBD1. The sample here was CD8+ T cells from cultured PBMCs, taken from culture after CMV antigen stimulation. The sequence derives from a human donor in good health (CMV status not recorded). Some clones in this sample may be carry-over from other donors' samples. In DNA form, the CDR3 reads TGCAGCGTTCGGGACAGGGACTCCTACGAGCAGTACTTC. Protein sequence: CSVRDRDSYEQYF.